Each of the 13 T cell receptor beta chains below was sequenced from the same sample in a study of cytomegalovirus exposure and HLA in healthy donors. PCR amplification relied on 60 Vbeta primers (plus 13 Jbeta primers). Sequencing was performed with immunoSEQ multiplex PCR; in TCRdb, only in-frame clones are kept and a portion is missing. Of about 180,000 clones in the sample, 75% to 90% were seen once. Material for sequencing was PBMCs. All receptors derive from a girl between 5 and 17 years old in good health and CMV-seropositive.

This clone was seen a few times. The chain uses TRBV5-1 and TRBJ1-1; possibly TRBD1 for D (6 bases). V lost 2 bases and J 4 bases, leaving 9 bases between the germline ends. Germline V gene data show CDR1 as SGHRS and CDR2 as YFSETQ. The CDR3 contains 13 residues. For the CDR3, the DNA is TGCGCCAGCAGCTTTACAGGGCTCACTGAAGCTTTCTTT. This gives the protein CASSFTGLTEAFF.

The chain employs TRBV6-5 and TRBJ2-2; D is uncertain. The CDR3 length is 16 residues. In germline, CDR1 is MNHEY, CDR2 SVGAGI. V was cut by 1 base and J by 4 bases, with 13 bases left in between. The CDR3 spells CASSYLGNPPTGELFF. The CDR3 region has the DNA TGTGCCAGCAGTTACTTGGGCAATCCCCCCACCGGGGAGCTGTTTTTT.

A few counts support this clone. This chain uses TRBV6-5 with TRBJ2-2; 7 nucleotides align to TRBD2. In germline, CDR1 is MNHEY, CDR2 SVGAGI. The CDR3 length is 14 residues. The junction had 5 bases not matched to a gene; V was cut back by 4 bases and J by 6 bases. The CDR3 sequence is CASSSWEGSGELFF. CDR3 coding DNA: TGTGCCAGCAGTTCCTGGGAGGGGTCCGGGGAGCTGTTTTTT.

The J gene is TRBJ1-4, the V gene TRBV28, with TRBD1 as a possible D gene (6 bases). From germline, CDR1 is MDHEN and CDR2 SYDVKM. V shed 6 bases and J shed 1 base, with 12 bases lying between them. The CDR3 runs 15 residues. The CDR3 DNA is TGTGCCAGCAGGCAGGGGCCCCAAACTAATGAAAAACTGTTTTTT. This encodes CASRQGPQTNEKLFF.

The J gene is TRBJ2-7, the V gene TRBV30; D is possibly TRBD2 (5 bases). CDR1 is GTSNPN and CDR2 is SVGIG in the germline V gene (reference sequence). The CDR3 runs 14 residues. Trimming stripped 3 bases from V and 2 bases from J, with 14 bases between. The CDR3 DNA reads TGTGCCTGGAGGAGGGCCGGGAATACCTACGAGCAGTACTTC. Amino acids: CAWRRAGNTYEQYF.

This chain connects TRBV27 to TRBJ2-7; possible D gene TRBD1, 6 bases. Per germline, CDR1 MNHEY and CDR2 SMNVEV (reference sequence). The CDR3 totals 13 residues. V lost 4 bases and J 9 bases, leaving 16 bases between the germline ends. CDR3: CASSYSRGGSQYF. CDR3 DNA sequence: TGTGCCAGCAGTTACTCCAGGGGTGGGTCGCAGTACTTC.

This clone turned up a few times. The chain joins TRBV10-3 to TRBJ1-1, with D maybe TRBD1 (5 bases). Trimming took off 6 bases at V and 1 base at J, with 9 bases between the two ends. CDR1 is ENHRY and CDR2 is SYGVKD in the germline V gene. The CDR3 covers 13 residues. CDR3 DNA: TGTGCCATCAGGACCACAGGGAACACTGAAGCTTTCTTT. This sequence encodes CAIRTTGNTEAFF.

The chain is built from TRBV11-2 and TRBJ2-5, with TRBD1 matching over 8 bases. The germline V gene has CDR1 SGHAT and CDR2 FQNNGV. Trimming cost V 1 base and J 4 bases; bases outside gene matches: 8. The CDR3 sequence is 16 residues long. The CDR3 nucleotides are TGTGCCAGCAGCTTAGTTTCGACAGGGGCCGGAGAGACCCAGTACTTC. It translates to CASSLVSTGAGETQYF.

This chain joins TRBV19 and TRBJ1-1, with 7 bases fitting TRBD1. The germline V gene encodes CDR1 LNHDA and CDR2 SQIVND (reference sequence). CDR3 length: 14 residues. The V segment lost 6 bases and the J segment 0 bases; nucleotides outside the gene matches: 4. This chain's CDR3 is CASRLQGMNTEAFF. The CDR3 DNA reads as TGTGCCAGTAGATTACAGGGGATGAACACTGAAGCTTTCTTT. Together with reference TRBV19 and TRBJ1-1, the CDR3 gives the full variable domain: DGGITQSPKYLFRKEGQNVTLSCEQNLNHDAMYWYRQDPGQGLRLIYYSQIVNDFQKGDIAEGYSVSREKKESFPLTVTSAQKNPTAFYLCASRLQGMNTEAFFGQGTRLTVV.

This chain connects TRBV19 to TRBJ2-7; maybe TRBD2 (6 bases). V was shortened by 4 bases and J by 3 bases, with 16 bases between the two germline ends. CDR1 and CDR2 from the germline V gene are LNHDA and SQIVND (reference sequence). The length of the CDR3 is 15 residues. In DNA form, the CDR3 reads TGTGCCAGTAGTAAGCTGGGGCAGGACTACTACGAGCAGTACTTC. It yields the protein CASSKLGQDYYEQYF.

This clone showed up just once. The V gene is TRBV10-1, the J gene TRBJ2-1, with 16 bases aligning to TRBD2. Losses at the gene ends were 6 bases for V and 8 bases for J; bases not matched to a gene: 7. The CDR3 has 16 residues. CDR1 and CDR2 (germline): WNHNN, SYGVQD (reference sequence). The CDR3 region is CASSSGLAGGGDEQFF. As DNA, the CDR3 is TGCGCCAGCAGCTCGGGACTAGCGGGAGGGGGCGATGAGCAGTTCTTC.

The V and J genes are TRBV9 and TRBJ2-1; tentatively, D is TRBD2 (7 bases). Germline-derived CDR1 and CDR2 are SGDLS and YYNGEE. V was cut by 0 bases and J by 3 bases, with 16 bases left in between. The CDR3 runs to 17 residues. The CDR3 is CASSVGGGAGIYNEQFF. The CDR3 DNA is TGTGCCAGCAGCGTAGGAGGGGGGGCGGGGATCTACAATGAGCAGTTCTTC.

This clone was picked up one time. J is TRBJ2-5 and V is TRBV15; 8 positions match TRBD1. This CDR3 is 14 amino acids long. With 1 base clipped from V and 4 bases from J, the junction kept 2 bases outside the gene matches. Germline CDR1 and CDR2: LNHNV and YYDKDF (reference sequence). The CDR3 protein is CATSRGQGLETQYF. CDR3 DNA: TGTGCCACCAGCAGAGGACAGGGGCTAGAGACCCAGTACTTC.